This section outlines one T cell receptor beta chain sequence together with its context. As yet, its antigen is unknown. Assay: immunoSEQ multiplex PCR; the TCRdb copy retains only in-frame clones and omits some. The top ten clones hold roughly 0.66% of a sample with roughly 70,000 clones, less than 90% of them seen once. The sample is drawn from a study of OX40 agonist ivuxolimab in advanced cancers. Study context: Eligibility rules accepted prior anti-PD-1, anti-PD-L1 or anti-CTLA-4 therapy, and around 38% had some. Broader study findings: At 0.1 to 3.0 mg/kg, CD4+ and CD8+ blood T cells expanded clonally by week 6. In general, CD8+ T cells held more expanded clones than CD4+ did, on average.

Germline V gene lookup returns CDR1 MNHNS and CDR2 SASEGT. The CDR3 sequence is 12 residues long. The V end was cut by 6 bases, the J end by 2 bases, with 6 bases between. Autoimmune disease history or systemic immunosuppression led to patient exclusion. The chain couples TRBV6-1 to TRBJ2-3; D is unresolved. The TCR originated in an adult with an advanced solid tumor such as melanoma, head and neck, liver or kidney cancer. The source was CD4+ or CD8+ T cells sorted from blood, collected in a trial of the OX40 agonist ivuxolimab. The CDR3 protein is CASRSYTDTQYF. The CDR3 coding sequence is TGTGCCAGCAGGAGTTACACAGATACGCAGTATTTT.